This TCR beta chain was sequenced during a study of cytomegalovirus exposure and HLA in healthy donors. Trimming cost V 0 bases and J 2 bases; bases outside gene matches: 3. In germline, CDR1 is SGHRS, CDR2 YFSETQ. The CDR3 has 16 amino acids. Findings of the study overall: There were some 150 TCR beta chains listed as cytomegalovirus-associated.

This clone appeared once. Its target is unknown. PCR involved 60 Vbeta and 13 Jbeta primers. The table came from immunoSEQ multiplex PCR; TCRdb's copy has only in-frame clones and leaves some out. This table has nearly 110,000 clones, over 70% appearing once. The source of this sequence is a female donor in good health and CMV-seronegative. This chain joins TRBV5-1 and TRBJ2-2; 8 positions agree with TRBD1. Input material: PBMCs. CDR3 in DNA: TGCGCCAGCAGCTTGGTTGACAGGGGTAACACCGGGGAGCTGTTTTTT. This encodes CASSLVDRGNTGELFF.